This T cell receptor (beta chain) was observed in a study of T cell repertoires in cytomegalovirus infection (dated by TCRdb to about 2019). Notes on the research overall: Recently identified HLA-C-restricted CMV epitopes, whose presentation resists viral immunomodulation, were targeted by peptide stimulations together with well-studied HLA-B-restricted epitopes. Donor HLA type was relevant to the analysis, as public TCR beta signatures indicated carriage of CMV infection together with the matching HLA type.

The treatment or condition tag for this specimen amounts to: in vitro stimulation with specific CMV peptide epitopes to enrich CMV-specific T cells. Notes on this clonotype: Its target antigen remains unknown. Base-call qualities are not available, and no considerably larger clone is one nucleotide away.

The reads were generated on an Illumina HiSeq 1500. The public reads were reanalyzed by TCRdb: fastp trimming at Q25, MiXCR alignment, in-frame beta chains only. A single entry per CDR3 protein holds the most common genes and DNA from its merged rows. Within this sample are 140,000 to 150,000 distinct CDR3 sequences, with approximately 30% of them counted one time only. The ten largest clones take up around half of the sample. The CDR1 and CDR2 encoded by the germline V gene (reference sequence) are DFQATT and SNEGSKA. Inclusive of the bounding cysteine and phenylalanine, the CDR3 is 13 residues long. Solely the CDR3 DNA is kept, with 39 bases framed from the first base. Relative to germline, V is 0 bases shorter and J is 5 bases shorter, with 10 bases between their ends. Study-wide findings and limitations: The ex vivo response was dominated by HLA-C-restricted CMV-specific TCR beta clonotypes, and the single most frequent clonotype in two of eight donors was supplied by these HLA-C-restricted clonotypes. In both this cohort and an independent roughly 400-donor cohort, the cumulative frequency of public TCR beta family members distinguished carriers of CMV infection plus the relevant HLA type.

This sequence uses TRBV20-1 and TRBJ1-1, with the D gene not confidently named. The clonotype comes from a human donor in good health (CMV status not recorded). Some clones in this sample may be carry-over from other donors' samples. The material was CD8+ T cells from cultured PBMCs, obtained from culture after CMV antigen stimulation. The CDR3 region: CSARDPPETEAFF. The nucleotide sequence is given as TGCAGTGCTAGAGATCCCCCGGAAACTGAAGCTTTCTTT.